The 30 T cell receptor beta chains reported below all come from one sample, sequenced in a study of OX40 agonist ivuxolimab in advanced cancers. Repertoires were generated with immunoSEQ multiplex PCR, while TCRdb's copy carries only in-frame clones and drops some. Among about 68,000 clones listed, about 84% were seen once. The starting material was CD4+ or CD8+ T cells sorted from blood, obtained in a trial of the OX40 agonist ivuxolimab. These receptor sequences come from an adult with an advanced solid tumor such as melanoma, head and neck, liver or kidney cancer.

The rearrangement joins TRBV29-1 to TRBJ1-3, with 7 bases that match TRBD1. Germline CDR1 reads SQVTM; CDR2 reads ANQGSEA. This CDR3 region has 14 residues. V shed 3 bases, J shed 3 bases, and the junction held 5 bases outside the gene matches. CDR3 nucleotides: TGCAGCGTTGAGGAGGGGGCAGGTGGAAACACCATATATTTT. Translated: CSVEEGAGGNTIYF.

The chain joins TRBV7-2 to TRBJ1-1; TRBD1 matches 10 bases. The CDR3 runs 14 residues. Germline CDR1 SGHTA, CDR2 FQGNSA. The V and J ends lost 4 bases and 6 bases, in that order; junction bases with no gene match: 5. The CDR3 sequence is CASSSTGGYSEAFF. The CDR3 region has the DNA TGTGCCAGCAGCTCGACAGGGGGCTATTCTGAAGCTTTCTTT.

The J gene is TRBJ2-7, the V gene TRBV2; D is undetermined. The V and J ends lost 6 bases and 6 bases respectively, with 9 bases between them. The CDR3 length is 11 residues. The germline CDR1 and CDR2 sequences are SNHLY and FYNNEI. The chain's CDR3 is CASRYHREQYF. The CDR3, as DNA: TGTGCCAGCAGATACCATCGCGAGCAGTACTTC.

A few counts support this clone. V gene TRBV5-4 combines with J gene TRBJ2-2; D is uncertain. Germline V gene sequence: CDR1 SGHNT, CDR2 YYREEE (reference sequence). Trimming left V 0 bases short and J 3 bases short, with 9 bases between. The CDR3 extends over 15 amino acids. CDR3 sequence (DNA): TGTGCCAGCAGCTTGGACCCCACGGACACCGGGGAGCTGTTTTTT. As protein: CASSLDPTDTGELFF.

This clone was picked up a small number of times. The V and J genes are TRBV18 and TRBJ1-2; no reliable D call. Per the germline V gene, CDR1 is KGHSH and CDR2 is LQKENI. The CDR3 contains 15 residues. V was pared by 6 bases and J by 3 bases, with 17 bases between. The CDR3 DNA is TGTGCCAGCTCGACGCCGCCTCCAGGACACTATGGCTACACCTTC. Amino acid sequence: CASSTPPPGHYGYTF.

The chain uses TRBV19 and TRBJ1-2; D is undetermined. The CDR3 loop spans 14 amino acids. V was clipped by 8 bases and J by 1 base, with 14 bases between them. CDR1 and CDR2 from the germline V gene are LNHDA and SQIVND (reference sequence). The CDR3 sequence: CASSAPESNYGYTF. CDR3 nucleotide sequence: TGTGCCAGTTCGGCTCCCGAAAGTAACTATGGCTACACCTTC.

The chain carries TRBV28 and TRBJ1-1; D not certain. V lost 7 bases and J 0 bases, leaving 18 bases between the germline ends. CDR1 MDHEN and CDR2 SYDVKM come from the germline V gene. The CDR3 has 16 residues. The CDR3 DNA reads TGTGCCAGCACTAGGACGTTCGATCCTGTGAACACTGAAGCTTTCTTT. Its protein product is CASTRTFDPVNTEAFF.

The CDR3: CASSSTGTSGSNEQFF. In nucleotides, the CDR3 is TGTGCCAGCAGCTCCACCGGGACTAGCGGTTCAAATGAGCAGTTCTTC. The chain links TRBV5-6 to TRBJ2-1, with TRBD2 matching over 11 bases. CDR1 and CDR2 (germline): SGHDT, YYEEEE. This CDR3 comprises 16 residues. Trimming removed 3 bases from V and 7 bases from J; junction bases left unmatched: 9.

The gene calls are TRBV9 and TRBJ2-1; 9 positions agree with TRBD1. V dropped 0 bases and J dropped 5; count of bases not matched to a gene: 3. Germline assignment: CDR1 SGDLS and CDR2 YYNGEE. This CDR3 comprises 15 residues. Written as DNA, the CDR3 is TGTGCCAGCAGCGTAGAGTGGACAGGGGACAATGAGCAGTTCTTC. The encoded protein is CASSVEWTGDNEQFF.

This clone appeared a few times. The CDR3 reads CASSFSGINSPLHF. The CDR3 bases are TGTGCCAGCAGCTTTTCCGGAATAAATTCACCCCTCCACTTT. This chain connects TRBV7-2 to TRBJ1-6; no firm D call. V was pared by 3 bases and J by 7 bases, with 10 bases between. The CDR3 is 14 residues long. Germline V CDR1 and CDR2: SGHTA, FQGNSA.

J is TRBJ1-2 and V is TRBV14, with D possibly matching TRBD1 (6 bases). There are 15 residues in the CDR3. CDR1 and CDR2 from the germline V gene are SGHDN and FVKESK. Deletions cut 1 base from V and 8 bases from J, with 17 bases between. The CDR3 reads CASSQVGGRVSGYTF. In DNA, the CDR3 is TGTGCCAGCAGCCAAGTGGGGGGGCGCGTATCCGGCTACACCTTC.

This clone appeared a single time. J is TRBJ2-1 and V is TRBV18; a possible D gene is TRBD2 (6 bases). CDR1 is KGHSH and CDR2 is LQKENI in the germline V gene. V lost 3 bases, J lost 8 bases, and 11 bases lay in between. The CDR3 contains 13 residues. Here the CDR3 reads CASSPGVADEQFF. The DNA of the CDR3 is TGTGCCAGCTCACCTGGGGTAGCGGATGAGCAGTTCTTC. Full variable domain (remainder filled in from reference TRBV18 and TRBJ2-1): NAGVMQNPRHLVRRRGQEARLRCSPMKGHSHVYWYRQLPEEGLKFMVYLQKENIIDESGMPKERFSAEFPKEGPSILRIQQVVRGDSAAYFCASSPGVADEQFFGPGTRLTVL.

This chain uses TRBV6-5 with TRBJ1-3; D is unresolved. The CDR3 is made up of 16 amino acids. The V and J ends lost 0 bases and 4 bases respectively, with 13 bases between them. Germline CDR1 is MNHEY and CDR2 is SVGAGI. The CDR3 sequence: CASSYSGDHTGNTIYF. As DNA, the CDR3 is TGTGCCAGCAGTTACTCCGGGGATCACACGGGAAACACCATATATTTT.

The chain has TRBV7-9 and TRBJ2-5; maybe TRBD2 (5 bases). The germline CDR1 and CDR2 sequences are SEHNR and FQNEAQ (reference sequence). CDR3 length: 12 residues. Trimming pared 11 bases from V and 5 bases from J, leaving 15 bases between. This chain's CDR3 is CAGTGTGETQYF. DNA of the CDR3: TGTGCCGGAACGGGAACTGGGGAGACCCAGTACTTC.

This clone has just one count. The rearrangement links TRBV6-5 to TRBJ1-1; 9 bases align to TRBD1. The length of the CDR3 is 14 residues. After removal of 7 bases from V and 10 bases from J, the junction contained 13 bases not matched to a gene. Germline V lookup: CDR1 MNHEY, CDR2 SVGAGI. For the CDR3, the DNA is TGTGCCAGCACCCTTCTGACAGGGGGATCGATAGCTTTCTTT. This translates into CASTLLTGGSIAFF.

The rearrangement joins TRBV29-1 to TRBJ2-5; TRBD2 matches 12 bases. V shed 8 bases and J 0 bases; nucleotides not matched to a gene: 4. Germline CDR1 reads SQVTM; CDR2 reads ANQGSEA. This CDR3 comprises 14 residues. The DNA of the CDR3 is TGCAGCTCCGGACTAGCGGGGTACCAAGAGACCCAGTACTTC. The encoded protein is CSSGLAGYQETQYF.

This chain connects TRBV19 to TRBJ1-5, with TRBD1 identical over 10 bases. The CDR3 contains 19 residues. The germline V gene has CDR1 LNHDA and CDR2 SQIVND (reference sequence). The trim removed 7 bases at V and 3 bases at J, leaving 18 bases unmatched. CDR3 sequence (DNA): TGTGCCAGTACGGGGGTAGGATACGGGACAGGGGTCATCAATCAGCCCCAGCATTTT. Its translation: CASTGVGYGTGVINQPQHF. The complete variable domain, with remaining parts taken from reference TRBV19 and TRBJ1-5, reads DGGITQSPKYLFRKEGQNVTLSCEQNLNHDAMYWYRQDPGQGLRLIYYSQIVNDFQKGDIAEGYSVSREKKESFPLTVTSAQKNPTAFYLCASTGVGYGTGVINQPQHFGDGTRLSIL.

The chain uses TRBV9 and TRBJ1-2; 7 bases are a match to TRBD1. This CDR3 comprises 16 residues. Losses at the gene ends were 0 bases for V and 5 bases for J; bases not matched to a gene: 10. Germline-derived CDR1 and CDR2 are SGDLS and YYNGEE. CDR3 region: CASSVAVGGFGYGYTF. DNA of the CDR3: TGTGCCAGCAGCGTAGCTGTAGGGGGCTTTGGTTATGGCTACACCTTC.

The chain uses TRBV25-1 and TRBJ1-4; D call uncertain. Trimming pared 7 bases from V and 1 base from J, leaving 10 bases between. The CDR3 is 14 amino acids. Germline lookup yields CDR1 MGHDK and CDR2 SYGVNS. CDR3 loop: CASKGLLTNEKLFF. In nucleotides, the CDR3 is TGTGCCAGCAAAGGGTTGTTAACTAATGAAAAACTGTTTTTT.

The DNA for the CDR3 is TGCAGCGTTGGGACCCGACCAGGGTCGGAGGCCAATGAGCAGTTCTTC. Its translation: CSVGTRPGSEANEQFF. The rearrangement uses TRBV29-1 and TRBJ2-1, with D possibly called TRBD1 or TRBD2 (5 bases each). Germline lookup yields CDR1 SQVTM and CDR2 ANQGSEA. The CDR3 length is 16 residues. Trimming pared 4 bases from V and 6 bases from J, leaving 22 bases between.

J is TRBJ1-3 and V is TRBV5-1; no reliable D call. The germline V and J ends were trimmed by 0 bases and 4 bases, with 8 bases remaining between them. The CDR3 totals 14 residues. Germline V gene lookup returns CDR1 SGHRS and CDR2 YFSETQ. The CDR3 protein is CASSLAGIGNTIYF. The CDR3, as DNA: TGCGCCAGCAGCTTGGCGGGGATAGGAAACACCATATATTTT.

The gene calls are TRBV4-2 and TRBJ1-1; D possibly corresponds to TRBD1 (6 bases). The germline V gene has CDR1 LGHNA and CDR2 YNFKEQ. V shed 1 base and J shed 6 bases, with 24 bases lying between them. CDR3 size: 18 residues. In DNA, the CDR3 is TGTGCCAGCAGCCAAGCAGTTGGCGGACAGAGAGTTCGGTCTGAAGCTTTCTTT. Its protein is CASSQAVGGQRVRSEAFF.

The chain carries TRBV6-1 and TRBJ1-1; 8 bases are shared with TRBD1. After removal of 4 bases from V and 4 bases from J, the junction contained 8 bases not matched to a gene. The CDR3 has 15 residues. Per the germline V gene, CDR1 is MNHNS and CDR2 is SASEGT. The CDR3 loop reads CASSGQGLRGTEAFF. In DNA form, the CDR3 reads TGTGCCAGCAGTGGACAGGGGTTAAGGGGCACTGAAGCTTTCTTT.

The CDR3 coding sequence is TGTGCCAGCAGCCTACGGACAGACTATGGCTACACCTTC. The encoded protein is CASSLRTDYGYTF. The rearrangement joins TRBV7-2 to TRBJ1-2, with TRBD1 as a possible D gene (6 bases). Trimming left V 5 bases short and J 3 bases short, with 10 bases between. CDR3 length equals 13 residues. CDR1 and CDR2 (germline): SGHTA, FQGNSA.

The chain recombines TRBV10-1 with TRBJ2-2; unclear D gene. Germline CDR1 is WNHNN and CDR2 is SYGVQD (reference sequence). CDR3 length: 16 residues. Trimming stripped 2 bases from V and 5 bases from J, with 15 bases between. CDR3 region: CASSETRLGWTGELFF. As DNA, the CDR3 is TGCGCCAGCAGTGAGACGAGGTTAGGATGGACCGGGGAGCTGTTTTTT.

The V call is TRBV6-6, the J call TRBJ1-5; possibly TRBD1 for D (5 bases). CDR3 length: 13 amino acids. Trimming left V 5 bases short and J 6 bases short, with 11 bases between. Germline loops: CDR1 MNHNY, CDR2 SVGAGI (reference sequence). CDR3: CASSADDSQPQHF. The CDR3 region has the DNA TGTGCCAGCAGTGCAGATGACAGTCAGCCCCAGCATTTT.

This chain connects TRBV28 to TRBJ1-2; D gene ambiguous. With 10 bases removed from V and 2 bases from J, the gap between germline ends came to 14 bases. CDR3 length: 13 residues. Germline V lookup: CDR1 MDHEN, CDR2 SYDVKM. The DNA for the CDR3 is TGTGCCACCATCGCGAGTCCCAACTATGGCTACACCTTC. It translates to CATIASPNYGYTF.

This clone was observed a single time. This chain links TRBV4-3 with TRBJ2-2; D is undetermined. The CDR3 runs 13 residues. The V and J ends lost 0 bases and 5 bases respectively, with 4 bases between them. CDR1 is LGHNA and CDR2 is YSLEER in the germline V gene. The CDR3 DNA reads as TGCGCCAGCAGCCAAGAAATAACCGGGGAGCTGTTTTTT. Translating gives CASSQEITGELFF.

The V and J genes are TRBV7-2 and TRBJ2-1; D unclear. CDR1 is SGHTA and CDR2 is FQGNSA in the germline V gene. Trimming took off 5 bases at V and 2 bases at J, with 10 bases between the two ends. This CDR3 spans 14 amino acids. CDR3 amino acids: CASSIRVAYNEQFF. The CDR3 DNA follows: TGTGCCAGCAGCATAAGAGTCGCCTACAATGAGCAGTTCTTC.

This clone was recorded only once. This chain joins TRBV5-6 and TRBJ1-2, with TRBD1 as a possible D gene (5 bases). The CDR3 sequence is 13 residues long. Germline V gene lookup returns CDR1 SGHDT and CDR2 YYEEEE. V was shortened by 1 base and J by 2 bases, with 6 bases between the two germline ends. In nucleotides, the CDR3 is TGTGCCAGCAGCTTGAACAGGAACTATGGCTACACCTTC. Its translation is CASSLNRNYGYTF.